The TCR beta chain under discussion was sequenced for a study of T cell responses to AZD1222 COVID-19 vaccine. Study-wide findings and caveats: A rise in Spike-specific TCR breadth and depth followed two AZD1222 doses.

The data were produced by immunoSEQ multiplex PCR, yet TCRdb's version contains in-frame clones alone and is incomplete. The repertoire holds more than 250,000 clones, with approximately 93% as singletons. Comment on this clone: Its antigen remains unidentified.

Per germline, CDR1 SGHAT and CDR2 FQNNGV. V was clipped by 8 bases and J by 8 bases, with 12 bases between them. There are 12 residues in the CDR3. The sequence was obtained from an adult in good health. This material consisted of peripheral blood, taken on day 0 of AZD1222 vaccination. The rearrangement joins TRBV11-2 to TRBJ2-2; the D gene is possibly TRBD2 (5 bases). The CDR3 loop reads CASSKPGGELFF. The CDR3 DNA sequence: TGTGCCAGCTCTAAGCCGGGGGGGGAGCTGTTTTTT.